This is a list of T cell receptor beta chains from one sample in a study of identical twins. A single record per CDR3 protein comes from TCRdb applying MiXCR to the 5' RACE reads. The data contain under 300,000 distinct CDR3 sequences, 5.5% to 7.5% of them singletons. The same data also went into a second study, on T cells expressing NK-cell markers.

Sequencing was performed on CD8+ T cells sorted from blood. These receptors were obtained from a woman aged 18-29 years in good health. CDR3s include the opening cysteine and the closing phenylalanine or tryptophan. The D gene is left open where the match is weak. Some rows have no size entry. The others give once, few or many, or a class for an expanded clone.

D gene: TRBD1; V gene: TRBV7-8; J gene: TRBJ1-2; clone size: few; CDR3 DNA: TGTGCCAGCAGCCTTGGAACAGGGGAAGGCTACACCTTC; CDR3 protein: CASSLGTGEGYTF
D gene: -; V gene: TRBV4-3; J gene: TRBJ2-1; clone size: few; CDR3 DNA: TGCGCCAGCAGCCCCCGGGGGCGTTCCTACAATGAGCAGTTCTTC; CDR3 protein: CASSPRGRSYNEQFF
D gene: TRBD2; V gene: TRBV27; J gene: TRBJ2-7; clone size: many; CDR3 DNA: TGTGCCAGCAGTACACTCCTCCAAGCGGGAGTCAACGGCGAGCAGTACTTC; CDR3 protein: CASSTLLQAGVNGEQYF
D gene: TRBD2; V gene: TRBV19; J gene: TRBJ2-3; clone size: -; CDR3 DNA: TGTGCCAGTACTCTACTAGCGGGGGGCACAGATACGCAGTATTTT; CDR3 protein: CASTLLAGGTDTQYF
D gene: -; V gene: TRBV4-3; J gene: TRBJ2-2; clone size: few; CDR3 DNA: TGCGCCAGCAGCCAAGATTTTACGGGTCCCGGGGAGCTGTTTTTT; CDR3 protein: CASSQDFTGPGELFF
D gene: -; V gene: TRBV12-3/TRBV12-4; J gene: TRBJ1-1; clone size: few; CDR3 DNA: TGTGCCAGCAGTACCGCCGGGAACACTGAAGCTTTCTTT; CDR3 protein: CASSTAGNTEAFF
D gene: -; V gene: TRBV9; J gene: TRBJ1-1; clone size: few; CDR3 DNA: TGTGCCAGCAGCGGAGCAGGGGAATGGACTGAAGCTTTCTTT; CDR3 protein: CASSGAGEWTEAFF
D gene: -; V gene: TRBV7-6; J gene: TRBJ2-3; clone size: few; CDR3 DNA: TGTGCCAGCAGCTACTTAGGTTCCCCTTCCGATACGCAGTATTTT; CDR3 protein: CASSYLGSPSDTQYF
D gene: -; V gene: TRBV2; J gene: TRBJ2-1; clone size: few; CDR3 DNA: TGTGCCAGCTTAGGGCTAAAGACGGGTGAGCAGTTCTTC; CDR3 protein: CASLGLKTGEQFF
D gene: -; V gene: TRBV19; J gene: TRBJ1-1; clone size: -; CDR3 DNA: TGTGCCAGTAGTCCTGCATACACTGAAGCTTTCTTT; CDR3 protein: CASSPAYTEAFF